Listed below are T cell receptor beta chains from one sample, sequenced in a study of T cell changes during pregnancy in multiple sclerosis. Clones were sequenced by immunoSEQ multiplex PCR, and TCRdb holds only the in-frame ones, with some missing. The sample records 90,000 or so clones, approximately 93% being singletons. This specimen consisted of peripheral blood, obtained after pregnancy. These TCRs come from a female donor in good health, enrolled as a control in a pregnancy study. Each CDR3 is given with its conserved first and last residue. D genes are given only for firm matches. Clone size is stated in some rows and not others, as once, few, many or a class when expanded.

j_call	d_call	clone_size	v_call	cdr3_nt	cdr3_aa
TRBJ2-7	NA	NA	TRBV6-5	TGTGCCAGCAGACAGGGAGGGAGCTCCTACGAGCAGTACTTC	CASRQGGSSYEQYF
TRBJ2-6	NA	NA	TRBV27	TGTGCCAGCAGGACAGGTGGGGCCAACGTCCTGACTTTC	CASRTGGANVLTF
TRBJ1-5	NA	NA	TRBV6-6	TGTGCCAGCAGTTTGGAGGGGTTAAGCAATCAGCCCCAGCATTTT	CASSLEGLSNQPQHF
TRBJ2-7	NA	once	TRBV6-5	TGTGCCAGCAGTTACCTCCAGGGAACTTCCGACTACGAGCAGTACTTC	CASSYLQGTSDYEQYF
TRBJ2-3	NA	once	TRBV5-6	TGTGCCAGCAGCTTGGATTGGGCGACGTCCGCGCAGTATTTT	CASSLDWATSAQYF
TRBJ2-1	NA	NA	TRBV18	TGTGCCAGCTCACCACCTGGTAGGGGAAACAATGAGCAGTTCTTC	CASSPPGRGNNEQFF
TRBJ1-4	TRBD1	NA	TRBV28	TGTGCCAGCAGTTTCACTGGACAGGGTAATGAAAAACTGTTTTTT	CASSFTGQGNEKLFF
TRBJ2-7	NA	once	TRBV6-6	TGTGCCAGCAGTTACTCGAACCCGGCAGGGTGGTACGAGCAGTACTTC	CASSYSNPAGWYEQYF
TRBJ2-5	NA	NA	TRBV6-5	TGTGCCAGCGGCCCAGGAGGGGCGAAGACCCAGTACTTC	CASGPGGAKTQYF
TRBJ2-6	NA	NA	TRBV6-1	TGTGCCAGCAGTGGAGGAAGTATCAGCTCTGGGGCCAACGTCCTGACTTTC	CASSGGSISSGANVLTF
TRBJ2-1	TRBD2	NA	TRBV7-9	TGTGCCAGCAGCTTAAGACGGGAGGGCCTAGGTGAGCAGTTCTTC	CASSLRREGLGEQFF